This T cell receptor beta chain comes out of a study of T cell responses to AZD1222 COVID-19 vaccine. Findings and caveats of the study: The sample set comprised mostly white British donors with more females, and clonal diversity was possibly underestimated.

Concerning this clone itself: The antigen remains undetermined.

The table came from immunoSEQ multiplex PCR; TCRdb's copy has only in-frame clones and leaves some out. The data hold 90,000 to 130,000 clones, with 80% to 85% observed a single time. The CDR3 is 11 residues long. CDR1 MDHEN and CDR2 SYDVKM come from the germline V gene. Trimming stripped 7 bases from V and 0 bases from J, with 1 base between. This receptor was identified in an adult in good health. The sequencing used peripheral blood, collected on day 0 of AZD1222 vaccination. The chain recombines TRBV28 with TRBJ1-5, with D uncertain. The CDR3 loop reads CASTSNQPQHF. The CDR3 coding sequence is TGTGCCAGCACTAGCAATCAGCCCCAGCATTTT. The full variable domain, with the rest looked up from reference TRBV28 and TRBJ1-5, is DVKVTQSSRYLVKRTGEKVFLECVQDMDHENMFWYRQDPGLGLRLIYFSYDVKMKEKGDIPEGYSVSREKKERFSLILESASTNQTSMYLCASTSNQPQHFGDGTRLSIL.